These 27 T cell receptor beta chains came from one sample sequenced in a study of blood T cells in healthy people across ages. The use of a sample-barcoded 5' primer and a J-beta primer mix characterized a second PCR of roughly 6 to 12 cycles. TCRdb itself ran the 5' RACE reads through MiXCR, one entry per CDR3 protein. Of approximately 900,000 distinct CDR3 sequences listed, 25% to 35% are singletons. The same sample was also studied in work on T cells of mothers and their children.

Sequencing used blood. The receptor source for this set is a woman aged 40 to 50 in good health.

This clonotype was recorded a few times. This chain uses TRBV20-1 with TRBJ1-5, with 10 bases aligning to TRBD1. The CDR3 is 15 residues long. Germline V lookup: CDR1 DFQATT, CDR2 SNEGSKA (reference sequence). V dropped 5 bases and J dropped 3; count of bases not matched to a gene: 7. CDR3 sequence reads: CSARSGTGVNQPQHF. The CDR3 DNA sequence: TGCAGTGCTCGATCCGGGACAGGGGTCAATCAGCCCCAGCATTTT.

On this clonotype: This may arise from a read error, as a much more abundant clone is one base away. The rearrangement joins TRBV10-3 to TRBJ1-2; TRBD1 aligns across 10 bases. V was pared by 2 bases and J by 3 bases, with 6 bases of the junction left unmatched. Germline CDR1 ENHRY, CDR2 SYGVKD. This CDR3 is built from 16 residues. CDR3 sequence (DNA): TGTGCCATCAGTGAGGATGGACAGGGGGTTGACTATGGCTACACCTTC. Protein product: CAISEDGQGVDYGYTF.

This clonotype was recorded many times. The rearrangement links TRBV5-1 to TRBJ2-7, with a possible D match to TRBD1 (5 bases). The CDR3 is 16 amino acids. From germline, CDR1 is SGHRS and CDR2 YFSETQ. The germline V and J ends were trimmed by 0 bases and 0 bases, with 13 bases remaining between them. CDR3 coding DNA: TGCGCCAGCAGCTTGGGGTGGCAGGGTAGCTCCTACGAGCAGTACTTC. Residues: CASSLGWQGSSYEQYF.

The chain uses TRBV28 and TRBJ1-2; 8 nucleotides agree with TRBD1. Germline V gives CDR1 MDHEN, CDR2 SYDVKM. The length of the CDR3 is 17 residues. J was trimmed by 7 bases and V by 5 bases; bases with no gene match: 18. The CDR3 coding sequence is TGTGCCAGCAGTCCAAGGGCTGGGCGGACAGGGTCGGGTGGCTACACCTTC. This gives the protein CASSPRAGRTGSGGYTF.

This clonotype appeared once. The gene calls are TRBV9 and TRBJ1-1; a possible D gene is TRBD1 (6 bases). Germline V gene lookup returns CDR1 SGDLS and CDR2 YYNGEE. This CDR3 comprises 15 residues. Trimming took off 4 bases at V and 3 bases at J, with 16 bases between the two ends. This chain's CDR3 is CASSRGGQAYTEAFF. CDR3 coding DNA: TGTGCCAGCAGCAGAGGGGGGCAGGCGTACACTGAAGCTTTCTTT.

This clonotype has at least ten counts. This chain connects TRBV4-1 to TRBJ2-7; possible D gene TRBD2, 5 bases. With 5 bases removed from V and 0 bases from J, the gap between germline ends came to 11 bases. Germline V gene sequence: CDR1 MGHRA, CDR2 YSYEKL. The CDR3 totals 14 residues. The CDR3 DNA follows: TGCGCCAGCAGCAAGGACTCGTCCTCCTACGAGCAGTACTTC. This translates into CASSKDSSSYEQYF.

This clonotype was observed a handful of times. This chain uses TRBV20-1 with TRBJ2-7, with 9 bases identical to TRBD2. Trimming took 5 bases from V and 4 from J; bases not matched to a gene: 6. Looked up from germline, CDR1 is DFQATT and CDR2 is SNEGSKA (reference sequence). CDR3 length: 13 amino acids. CDR3 region: CSAYSGGTYEQYF. CDR3 DNA sequence: TGCAGTGCTTATAGCGGGGGTACTTACGAGCAGTACTTC.

This clonotype was counted ten times or more. The chain uses TRBV29-1 and TRBJ1-2; weak D call: TRBD1 (5 bases). Germline loops: CDR1 SQVTM, CDR2 ANQGSEA. V gave up 0 bases and J gave up 3 bases, with 11 bases separating them. This CDR3 region has 14 residues. CDR3 sequence reads: CSVEDGEGHYGYTF. The DNA of the CDR3 is TGCAGCGTTGAAGATGGCGAGGGGCACTATGGCTACACCTTC.

This clonotype was counted at least ten times. The chain joins TRBV20-1 to TRBJ1-2, with D uncertain. Deletions cut 2 bases from V and 2 bases from J, with 9 bases between. The CDR3 has 13 residues. Germline loops: CDR1 DFQATT, CDR2 SNEGSKA (reference sequence). The CDR3, as DNA: TGCAGTGCTAGACCTACAGCCAACTATGGCTACACCTTC. This gives the protein CSARPTANYGYTF.

This clonotype was detected ten times or more. This sequence joins TRBV7-3 and TRBJ2-1; D possibly corresponds to TRBD2 (5 bases). V was pared by 1 base and J by 3 bases, with 16 bases between. The CDR3 loop spans 17 amino acids. Germline V gives CDR1 SGHTA, CDR2 FQGTGA. The CDR3 sequence: CASSLRYRGASYNEQFF. CDR3 in DNA: TGTGCCAGCAGCTTAAGGTACCGGGGAGCCAGCTACAATGAGCAGTTCTTC.

This clonotype has a handful of counts. The V call is TRBV6-6, the J call TRBJ1-2, with TRBD1 matching 9 bases. Germline V gene sequence: CDR1 MNHNY, CDR2 SVGAGI (reference sequence). The V segment lost 6 bases and the J segment 4 bases; nucleotides outside the gene matches: 9. The CDR3 has 15 residues. The CDR3 here is CASSRLDRGFYGYTF. CDR3 sequence (DNA): TGTGCCAGCAGCCGACTGGACAGGGGATTCTATGGCTACACCTTC.

As for this clonotype: This may arise from a read error, as a much more abundant clone is one base away. This chain uses TRBV20-1 with TRBJ1-2; D perhaps matches TRBD1 (6 bases). This CDR3 has 13 residues. The germline V gene encodes CDR1 DFQATT and CDR2 SNEGSKA (reference sequence). CDR3 loop: CSAHYRDPYGNTF. In nucleotides, the CDR3 is TGCAGTGCTCATTACAGGGACCCCTATGGCAACACCTTC.

A few counts support this clonotype. CDR3 nucleotide sequence: TGTGCCAGCGCTGCTAGCGGGGTTTCCACAGATACGCAGTATTTT. This codes for CASAASGVSTDTQYF. V and J are TRBV7-9 and TRBJ2-3; 9 nucleotides agree with TRBD2. The CDR3 consists of 15 residues. From germline, CDR1 is SEHNR and CDR2 FQNEAQ (reference sequence). With V trimmed by 8 bases and J by 2 bases, 8 bases remained unmatched.

This clonotype was picked up a small number of times. The chain uses TRBV6-6 and TRBJ2-3; D call uncertain. Germline assignment: CDR1 MNHNY and CDR2 SVGAGI (reference sequence). The CDR3 is 16 amino acids. Trimming stripped 7 bases from V and 2 bases from J, with 19 bases between. The CDR3 DNA reads as TGTGCCAGCATCCCAAACCAGCCAAGGGCCACAGATACGCAGTATTTT. Translating gives CASIPNQPRATDTQYF.

At least ten counts were recorded for this clonotype. The chain couples TRBV28 to TRBJ2-4; 8 nucleotides agree with TRBD1. Germline CDR1 reads MDHEN; CDR2 reads SYDVKM. The CDR3 covers 13 residues. Trimming removed 6 bases from V and 6 bases from J; junction bases left unmatched: 4. CDR3 residues: CASRQGGVNIQYF. As DNA, the CDR3 is TGTGCCAGCAGACAGGGGGGAGTAAACATTCAGTACTTC.

CDR3 DNA sequence: TGTGCCAGCAGCAGCACAGGGCGGGCAGAGACCCAGTACTTC. It is translated as CASSSTGRAETQYF. The V gene is TRBV7-2, the J gene TRBJ2-5, with D possibly TRBD1 on 6 matching bases. Germline CDR1 SGHTA, CDR2 FQGNSA. V dropped 5 bases and J dropped 4 bases, with 14 bases sitting between them. The CDR3 spans 14 residues.

The chain has TRBV5-5 and TRBJ2-3, with D perhaps matching TRBD2 (7 bases). This CDR3 comprises 15 residues. Germline lookup yields CDR1 SGHKS and CDR2 YYEKEE (reference sequence). The germline V and J ends were trimmed by 6 bases and 5 bases, with 19 bases remaining between them. The CDR3 reads CASIPAAGAGDTQYF. In DNA, the CDR3 is TGTGCCAGCATTCCGGCTGCGGGGGCAGGAGATACGCAGTATTTT.

The chain employs TRBV4-3 and TRBJ2-1; TRBD1 aligns across 7 bases. Germline assignment: CDR1 LGHNA and CDR2 YSLEER. V lost 4 bases, J lost 6 bases, and 6 bases stayed unmatched. The CDR3 consists of 14 residues. The CDR3 sequence: CASSRWTGGNEQFF. The CDR3 DNA sequence: TGCGCCAGCAGCCGATGGACAGGCGGCAATGAGCAGTTCTTC.

This clonotype has a handful of counts. V and J are TRBV3-1 and TRBJ2-1; D is ambiguous. Trimming left V 1 base short and J 8 bases short, with 9 bases between. In germline, CDR1 is LGHDT, CDR2 YNNKEL (reference sequence). CDR3 length: 13 residues. The CDR3: CASSQVPEDEQFF. In DNA, the CDR3 is TGTGCCAGCAGCCAAGTTCCAGAGGATGAGCAGTTCTTC.

V is TRBV20-1 and J is TRBJ1-1; a possible D gene is TRBD1 (6 bases). V lost 0 bases, J lost 0 bases, and 8 bases lay in between. CDR3 length: 14 residues. The germline V gene has CDR1 DFQATT and CDR2 SNEGSKA (reference sequence). CDR3 region: CSARDRQVNTEAFF. The CDR3 DNA follows: TGCAGTGCTAGAGATCGACAGGTGAACACTGAAGCTTTCTTT.

This clonotype was detected a few times. The rearrangement joins TRBV14 to TRBJ1-2, with D possibly matching TRBD1 (5 bases). The CDR3 has 14 amino acids. Deletions cut 4 bases from V and 8 bases from J, with 17 bases between. Germline V gene data show CDR1 as SGHDN and CDR2 as FVKESK. The CDR3 here is CASSPHLDSWGYTF. CDR3 DNA sequence: TGTGCCAGCAGCCCTCACCTCGACAGTTGGGGCTACACCTTC.

V and J are TRBV28 and TRBJ2-7, with TRBD1 matching 7 bases. Germline loops: CDR1 MDHEN, CDR2 SYDVKM. After removal of 7 bases from V and 5 bases from J, the junction contained 11 bases not matched to a gene. The CDR3 runs 14 residues. CDR3 sequence: CASNPGQSGHEQYF. The CDR3 DNA sequence: TGTGCCAGCAACCCGGGACAGAGCGGCCACGAGCAGTACTTC.

The table lists this clonotype with a few counts. Here the CDR3 reads CASSQGEGRSYNSPLHF. The CDR3 DNA reads as TGCGCCAGCAGCCAAGGAGAAGGGCGCTCCTATAATTCACCCCTCCACTTT. The chain employs TRBV4-3 and TRBJ1-6, with D unclear. With 1 base removed from V and 0 bases from J, the gap between germline ends came to 10 bases. CDR1 and CDR2 from the germline V gene are LGHNA and YSLEER. This CDR3 is built from 17 residues.

The chain links TRBV25-1 to TRBJ2-1; the D gene is possibly TRBD1 (6 bases). The V and J ends lost 6 bases and 2 bases respectively, with 17 bases between them. The CDR3 runs to 16 residues. The germline gives CDR1 MGHDK, CDR2 SYGVNS. Written as DNA, the CDR3 is TGTGCCAGCAGCTCCCCGACAGGCCGGCCCTACAATGAGCAGTTCTTC. Translating it yields CASSSPTGRPYNEQFF. The full variable domain, its missing parts supplied by reference TRBV25-1 and TRBJ2-1, is EADIYQTPRYLVIGTGKKITLECSQTMGHDKMYWYQQDPGMELHLIHYSYGVNSTEKGDLSSESTVSRIRTEHFPLTLESARPSHTSQYLCASSSPTGRPYNEQFFGPGTRLTVL.

This clonotype came up a few times. One end of the junction is discordant with germline, which a read error may explain. The chain couples TRBV5-1 to TRBJ1-2; no reliable D call. Germline V lookup: CDR1 SGHRS, CDR2 YFSETQ. The CDR3 runs to 14 residues. Here the CDR3 reads CAGSPRTAADGYTF. Here the CDR3 DNA reads TGCGCCGGCAGCCCACGGACGGCAGCCGATGGCTACACCTTC.

V and J are TRBV7-6 and TRBJ2-3; 13 bases align to TRBD2. Germline V gives CDR1 SGHVS, CDR2 FNYEAQ. This CDR3 has 16 residues. V shed 5 bases, J shed 6 bases, and the junction held 8 bases outside the gene matches. CDR3 nucleotide sequence: TGTGCCAGCAGCCTTCTACTAGCGGGGGGGCGTGATACGCAGTATTTT. This encodes CASSLLLAGGRDTQYF.

In its sample, this clonotype was seen many times. The CDR3 DNA sequence: TGCAGCGTTTGGGACAGCGGAACTCAAGAGACCCAGTACTTC. As protein: CSVWDSGTQETQYF. The rearrangement links TRBV29-1 to TRBJ2-5, with 7 positions matching TRBD1. The CDR3 runs to 14 residues. V was pared by 5 bases and J by 2 bases, with 8 bases of the junction left unmatched. Germline-derived CDR1 and CDR2 are SQVTM and ANQGSEA. Complete variable domain (other parts from reference TRBV29-1 and TRBJ2-5): SAVISQKPSRDICQRGTSLTIQCQVDSQVTMMFWYRQQPGQSLTLIATANQGSEATYESGFVIDKFPISRPNLTFSTLTVSNMSPEDSSIYLCSVWDSGTQETQYFGPGTRLLVL.